This paragraph reports one T cell receptor (beta chain). CDR1 and CDR2 from the germline V gene are SGDLS and YYNGEE. Trimming took 4 bases from V and 4 from J; bases not matched to a gene: 12. The CDR3 runs to 16 residues. Per the original data handling: Amplified reference gene primers provided the basis for estimating nucleated cell counts. Some clones are missing from TCRdb's copy, which holds only in-frame ones; the method was immunoSEQ multiplex PCR. V, J and clone size derive from that table, while D and trimming were established from the DNA sequence. The sample comprises 80,000 to 100,000 clones, 81% of which are singletons, and around 4.5% rests with the top ten. This sample is part of a study of blood T cell repertoires in COVID-19. Study-wide context: COVID-19 samples collected from the United States, Italy and Spain covered acute and convalescent phases. Nucleic acid was either cDNA or gDNA, and it came from T cells, B-cell-depleted T cells, or PBMCs.

This chain connects TRBV9 to TRBJ2-7, with TRBD1 matching 9 bases. The clonotype originates from a man aged 55 to 70 with acute or convalescent COVID-19. The sample taken for sequencing was peripheral blood. The CDR3 DNA follows: TGTGCCAGCAGCCCACGTACCGGGACAGGGTCGTACGAGCAGTACTTC. This codes for CASSPRTGTGSYEQYF.